The 15 T cell receptor beta chains below all came from one sample that was sequenced in a study of cytomegalovirus exposure and HLA in healthy donors. Vbeta (60) and Jbeta (13) primers were used in the PCR. Measured with immunoSEQ multiplex PCR; TCRdb has only the in-frame clones, and not every one. The sample consists of 100,000 to 150,000 clones, around four fifths of them appearing once. The source material was PBMCs. These receptors were taken from a boy aged 2-15 years in good health and CMV-seronegative.

This chain connects TRBV15 to TRBJ2-2; no definite D call. CDR3 size: 15 residues. The germline V gene encodes CDR1 LNHNV and CDR2 YYDKDF (reference sequence). V dropped 2 bases and J dropped 9 bases, with 16 bases sitting between them. CDR3: CATSRSSPAPRELFF. Written as DNA, the CDR3 is TGTGCCACCAGCAGATCCTCTCCAGCGCCCCGGGAGCTGTTTTTT.

The chain carries TRBV4-3 and TRBJ2-7; D is unresolved. The CDR3 has 18 amino acids. CDR1 and CDR2 from the germline V gene are LGHNA and YSLEER. V shed 1 base and J shed 5 bases, with 24 bases lying between them. CDR3 DNA sequence: TGCGCCAGCAGCCAAGCCCGCCCGGTCGACTTATCGACTCACGAGCAGTACTTC. It specifies CASSQARPVDLSTHEQYF.

This chain connects TRBV19 to TRBJ2-3; TRBD2 matches 7 bases. CDR3 length: 17 residues. Germline V lookup: CDR1 LNHDA, CDR2 SQIVND (reference sequence). V lost 1 base to trimming and J lost 2 bases; unmatched junction nucleotides: 9. CDR3 amino acids: CASSIGWAGDYTDTQYF. In DNA form, the CDR3 reads TGTGCCAGTAGTATAGGTTGGGCGGGAGACTACACAGATACGCAGTATTTT.

This clone is a singleton in its sample. The chain is built from TRBV30 and TRBJ2-1; no reliable D call. V was clipped by 3 bases and J by 4 bases, with 4 bases between them. The CDR3 has 11 amino acids. Per the germline V gene, CDR1 is GTSNPN and CDR2 is SVGIG (reference sequence). The CDR3 loop is CAWSPYNEQFF. The CDR3, as DNA: TGTGCCTGGAGCCCTTACAATGAGCAGTTCTTC.

The chain is built from TRBV9 and TRBJ2-3; 7 bases match TRBD2. The V gene's germline CDR1 is SGDLS and CDR2 YYNGEE. The CDR3 extends over 16 amino acids. Trimming took 0 bases from V and 5 from J; bases not matched to a gene: 9. CDR3 sequence (DNA): TGTGCCAGCAGCGTAGGAGGGACTCCGGGAGGAGATACGCAGTATTTT. Its translation is CASSVGGTPGGDTQYF.

This chain joins TRBV5-5 and TRBJ1-1; TRBD1 aligns across 10 bases. Germline V gene lookup returns CDR1 SGHKS and CDR2 YYEKEE (reference sequence). With 4 bases clipped from V and 2 bases from J, the junction kept 5 bases outside the gene matches. This CDR3 spans 15 amino acids. CDR3 coding DNA: TGTGCCAGCAGCGGAGGGGACAGGGGAAACACTGAAGCTTTCTTT. Translation: CASSGGDRGNTEAFF. The entire variable domain, with the rest obtained from reference TRBV5-5 and TRBJ1-1, is as follows: DAGVTQSPTHLIKTRGQQVTLRCSPISGHKSVSWYQQVLGQGPQFIFQYYEKEERGRGNFPDRFSARQFPNYSSELNVNALLLGDSALYLCASSGGDRGNTEAFFGQGTRLTVV.

V gene TRBV5-6 combines with J gene TRBJ2-5, with 7 bases fitting TRBD1. Germline CDR1 SGHDT, CDR2 YYEEEE. V lost 5 bases, J lost 7 bases, and 11 bases stayed unmatched. CDR3 length: 14 amino acids. CDR3 sequence reads: CASSSQGITGTQYF. In DNA, the CDR3 is TGTGCCAGCAGTTCACAGGGGATTACGGGGACCCAGTACTTC.

V gene TRBV9 combines with J gene TRBJ2-1; D uncertain. Germline CDR1 is SGDLS and CDR2 is YYNGEE. The CDR3 contains 17 residues. V lost 4 bases and J lost 4, with 21 bases in between. The CDR3 is CASSPERFPLSYNEQFF. The CDR3, as DNA: TGTGCCAGCAGCCCGGAGCGCTTCCCGCTCTCATACAATGAGCAGTTCTTC.

The chain has TRBV5-1 and TRBJ2-3; 8 bases are shared with TRBD2. The germline V gene has CDR1 SGHRS and CDR2 YFSETQ. The CDR3 has 15 amino acids. V was pared by 3 bases and J by 2 bases, with 5 bases of the junction left unmatched. This CDR3 is CASSSGLDPTDTQYF. The CDR3 region has the DNA TGCGCCAGCAGCTCGGGACTAGACCCCACAGATACGCAGTATTTT.

The chain is built from TRBV9 and TRBJ1-5; no clear D gene. This CDR3 spans 15 amino acids. V lost 0 bases to trimming and J lost 3 bases, with 10 bases between them. The germline gives CDR1 SGDLS, CDR2 YYNGEE. CDR3 sequence: CASSVEGAVNQPQHF. For the CDR3, the DNA is TGTGCCAGCAGCGTAGAGGGAGCGGTCAATCAGCCCCAGCATTTT.

This chain joins TRBV5-6 and TRBJ1-1; no clear D gene. Trimming removed 0 bases from V and 4 bases from J, with 4 bases in between. The CDR3 is 12 amino acids. Germline V gives CDR1 SGHDT, CDR2 YYEEEE. The CDR3 protein is CASSLVSTEAFF. CDR3 nucleotide sequence: TGTGCCAGCAGCTTGGTCTCCACTGAAGCTTTCTTT.

This rearrangement joins TRBV14 to TRBJ1-1; D perhaps matches TRBD1 (5 bases). Trimming removed 4 bases from V and 1 base from J, with 13 bases in between. This CDR3 has 15 amino acids. Germline assignment: CDR1 SGHDN and CDR2 FVKESK. CDR3 sequence: CASSPWGGRNTEAFF. Here the CDR3 DNA reads TGTGCCAGCAGCCCATGGGGGGGTCGGAACACTGAAGCTTTCTTT.

The chain joins TRBV13 to TRBJ2-5; D might be TRBD1 (5 bases). With the DNA end fitting TRBJ2-7 better, the J assignment may be wrong. Germline assignment: CDR1 PRHDT and CDR2 FYEKMQ (reference sequence). The length of the CDR3 is 15 residues. This CDR3 is CASSQGSDTLYEQYF. The DNA of the CDR3 is TGTGCCAGCAGCCAGGGATCGGACACTCTCTACGAGCAGTACTTC.

This clone was picked up one time. The V call is TRBV7-9, the J call TRBJ1-1; weak D call: TRBD1 (6 bases). The ends were cut back, 1 base at V and 0 bases at J, with 18 bases in the middle. The CDR3 consists of 18 residues. Germline V lookup: CDR1 SEHNR, CDR2 FQNEAQ (reference sequence). CDR3 coding DNA: TGTGCCAGCAGCTTAGTGGGTTCCGTGACAGGTTTGAACACTGAAGCTTTCTTT. This translates into CASSLVGSVTGLNTEAFF.

The chain couples TRBV7-8 to TRBJ2-7, with 10 bases fitting TRBD1. CDR3 length equals 17 residues. Germline V lookup: CDR1 SGHVS, CDR2 FQNEAQ. Trimming removed 4 bases from V and 5 bases from J; junction bases left unmatched: 14. CDR3 nucleotide sequence: TGTGCCAGCAGCTCCCTAGATTCCCGACAGGGGGCAAACGAGCAGTACGTC. This encodes CASSSLDSRQGANEQYV.